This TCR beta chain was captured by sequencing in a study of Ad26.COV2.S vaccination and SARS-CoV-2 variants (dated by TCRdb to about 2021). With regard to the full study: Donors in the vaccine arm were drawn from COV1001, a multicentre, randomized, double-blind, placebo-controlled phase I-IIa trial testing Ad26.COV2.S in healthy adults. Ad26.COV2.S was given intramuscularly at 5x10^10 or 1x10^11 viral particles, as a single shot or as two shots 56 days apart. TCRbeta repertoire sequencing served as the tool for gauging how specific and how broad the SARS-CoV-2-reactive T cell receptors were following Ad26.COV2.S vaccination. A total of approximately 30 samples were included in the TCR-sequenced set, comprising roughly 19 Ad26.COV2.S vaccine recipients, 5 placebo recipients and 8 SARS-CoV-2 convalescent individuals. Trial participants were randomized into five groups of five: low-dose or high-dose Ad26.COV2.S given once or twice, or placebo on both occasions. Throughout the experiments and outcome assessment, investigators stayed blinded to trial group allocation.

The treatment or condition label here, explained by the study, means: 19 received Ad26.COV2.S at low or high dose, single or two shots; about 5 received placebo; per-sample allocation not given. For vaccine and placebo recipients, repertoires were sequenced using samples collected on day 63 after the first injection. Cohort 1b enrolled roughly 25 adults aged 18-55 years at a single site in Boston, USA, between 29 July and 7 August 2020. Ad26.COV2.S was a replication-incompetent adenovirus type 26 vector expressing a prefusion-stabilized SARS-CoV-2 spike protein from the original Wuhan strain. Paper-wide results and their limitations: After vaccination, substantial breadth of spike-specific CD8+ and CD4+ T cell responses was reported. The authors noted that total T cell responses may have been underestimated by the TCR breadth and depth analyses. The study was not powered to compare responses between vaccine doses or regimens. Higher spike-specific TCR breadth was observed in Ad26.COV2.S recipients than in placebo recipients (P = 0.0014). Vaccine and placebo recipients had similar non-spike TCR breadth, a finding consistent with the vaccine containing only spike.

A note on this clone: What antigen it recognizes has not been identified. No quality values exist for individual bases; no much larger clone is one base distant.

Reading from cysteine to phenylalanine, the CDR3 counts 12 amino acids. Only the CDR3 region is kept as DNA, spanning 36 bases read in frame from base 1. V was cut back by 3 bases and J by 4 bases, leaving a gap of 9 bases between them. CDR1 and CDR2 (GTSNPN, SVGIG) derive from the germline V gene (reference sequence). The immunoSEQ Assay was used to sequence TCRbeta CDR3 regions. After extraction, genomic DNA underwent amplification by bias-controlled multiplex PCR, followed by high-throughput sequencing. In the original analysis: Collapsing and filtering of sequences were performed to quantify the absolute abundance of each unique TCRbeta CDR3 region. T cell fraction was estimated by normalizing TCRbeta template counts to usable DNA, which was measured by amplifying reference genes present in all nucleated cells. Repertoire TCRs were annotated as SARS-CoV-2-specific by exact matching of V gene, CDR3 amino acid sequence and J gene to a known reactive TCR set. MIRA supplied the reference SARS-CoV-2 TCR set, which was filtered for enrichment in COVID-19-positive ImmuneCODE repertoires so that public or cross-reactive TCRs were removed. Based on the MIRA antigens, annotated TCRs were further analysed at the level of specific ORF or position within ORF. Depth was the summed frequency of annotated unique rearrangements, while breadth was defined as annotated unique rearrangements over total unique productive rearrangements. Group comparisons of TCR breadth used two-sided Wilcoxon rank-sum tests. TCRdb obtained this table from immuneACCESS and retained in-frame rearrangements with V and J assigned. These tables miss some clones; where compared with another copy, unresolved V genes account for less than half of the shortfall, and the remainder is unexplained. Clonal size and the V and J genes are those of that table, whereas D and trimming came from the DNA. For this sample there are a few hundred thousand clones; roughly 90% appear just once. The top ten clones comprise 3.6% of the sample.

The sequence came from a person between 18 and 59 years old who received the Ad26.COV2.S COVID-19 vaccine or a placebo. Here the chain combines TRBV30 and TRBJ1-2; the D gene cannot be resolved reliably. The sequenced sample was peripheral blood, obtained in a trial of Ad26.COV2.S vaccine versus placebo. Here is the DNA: TGTGCCTGGAGGGAAAGGGCCTATGGCTACACCTTC. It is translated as CAWRERAYGYTF.